This T cell receptor beta chain was obtained from a study of OX40 agonist ivuxolimab in advanced cancers. The assay was immunoSEQ multiplex PCR, and TCRdb's table has in-frame clones only and misses some. The sample records some 65,000 clones, roughly 90% being singletons. This CDR3 comprises 11 residues. Germline V lookup: CDR1 DFQATT, CDR2 SNEGSKA (reference sequence). V gave up 6 bases and J gave up 7 bases, with 13 bases separating them. The TCR sequence derives from an adult with an advanced solid tumor such as melanoma, head and neck, liver or kidney cancer. This chain joins TRBV20-1 and TRBJ2-7; no clear D. Material: CD4+ or CD8+ T cells sorted from blood, obtained in a trial of the OX40 agonist ivuxolimab. CDR3 region: CSARTGIEQYF. The DNA for the CDR3 is TGCAGTGCCCGCACCGGAATTGAGCAGTACTTC.